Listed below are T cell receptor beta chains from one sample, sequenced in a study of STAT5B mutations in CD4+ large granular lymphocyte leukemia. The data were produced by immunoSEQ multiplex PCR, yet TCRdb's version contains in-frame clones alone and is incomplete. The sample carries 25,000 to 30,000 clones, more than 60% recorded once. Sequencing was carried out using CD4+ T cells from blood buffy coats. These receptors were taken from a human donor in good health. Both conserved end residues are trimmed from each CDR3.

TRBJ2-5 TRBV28 ASSLPGTGEETQY
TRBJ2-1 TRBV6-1 ASSEEVPSYNEQF
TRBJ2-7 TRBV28 ASSPSTGGSHEQY
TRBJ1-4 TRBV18 ASSPVGQGDEKLF
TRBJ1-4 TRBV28 ASTPGWGSEKLF
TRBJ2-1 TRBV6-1 ATQGGYNEQF
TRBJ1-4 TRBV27 ASSFGGADEKLF
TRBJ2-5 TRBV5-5 ASSPTPGGGEETQY
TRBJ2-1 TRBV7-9 ASSPGTSGSPASYNEQF
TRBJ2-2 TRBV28 ASRPGLANTGELF
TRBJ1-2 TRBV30 AWKRASRGYT